This section outlines one T cell receptor beta chain sequence together with its context. The antigen is unknown. The CDR3 contains 13 residues. With 5 bases clipped from V and 5 bases from J, the junction kept 7 bases outside the gene matches. Germline CDR1 SQVTM, CDR2 ANQGSEA. Method: immunoSEQ multiplex PCR; TCRdb's copy keeps in-frame clones and lacks some. The sample contains under 150,000 clones, approximately 89% of which appear only once. This specimen comes from a study of T cell responses to AZD1222 COVID-19 vaccine. Study-wide points: Donor demographics were predominantly white British with a female majority; clonal diversity may be underestimated. Repertoires were sampled only after the peak T cell response. Seropositive status at baseline applied to only a handful of AZD1222 recipients.

V gene TRBV29-1 combines with J gene TRBJ1-1, with 8 bases aligning to TRBD1. The sequence derives from an adult who received the AZD1222 COVID-19 vaccine. The sequenced sample was peripheral blood, obtained 28 days after the second AZD1222 dose. This chain's CDR3 is CSVRAGGKTEAFF. The CDR3 DNA reads as TGCAGCGTTCGTGCAGGGGGCAAAACTGAAGCTTTCTTT.